The 18 T cell receptor beta chains reported below all come from one sample, sequenced in a study of cytomegalovirus exposure and HLA in healthy donors. PCR used 60 Vbeta primers and 13 Jbeta primers. Produced via immunoSEQ multiplex PCR; TCRdb's table is partial and in-frame only. The data contain over 70,000 clones, 60% to 70% of them seen just once; the ten biggest clones take up around 7.6%. The sequenced material came from PBMCs. These receptors originate from a man aged 35 to 55 in good health and CMV-seropositive.

This rearrangement joins TRBV10-2 to TRBJ2-1; tentatively, D is TRBD2 (7 bases). Germline CDR1 WSHSY, CDR2 SAAADI. The CDR3 covers 14 residues. V lost 6 bases and J lost 5, with 14 bases in between. The CDR3 bases are TGCGCCAGCAGCTTGGCGGGGGCGAACAATGAGCAGTTCTTC. Amino acid sequence: CASSLAGANNEQFF.

This chain links TRBV27 with TRBJ2-1; 8 positions match TRBD1. The CDR3 consists of 15 residues. The V and J ends lost 6 bases and 0 bases, in that order; junction bases with no gene match: 4. CDR1 and CDR2 from the germline V gene are MNHEY and SMNVEV (reference sequence). CDR3: CASRDRAPSYNEQFF. Here the CDR3 DNA reads TGTGCCAGCAGGGACAGGGCCCCCTCCTACAATGAGCAGTTCTTC.

This clone was counted a few times. The chain links TRBV4-3 to TRBJ1-2; a weak D match, TRBD1 (5 bases). Germline loops: CDR1 LGHNA, CDR2 YSLEER. The length of the CDR3 is 16 residues. V lost 0 bases and J lost 2, with 13 bases in between. CDR3 loop: CASSQDEARVNYGYTF. The CDR3, as DNA: TGCGCCAGCAGCCAAGATGAGGCCAGGGTAAACTATGGCTACACCTTC.

This chain uses TRBV6-5 with TRBJ1-2, with 8 bases identical to TRBD1. V gave up 8 bases and J gave up 6 bases; unmatched junction bases: 14. Germline V CDR1 and CDR2: MNHEY, SVGAGI. The CDR3 is made up of 15 amino acids. CDR3 nucleotide sequence: TGTGCCAGCGTCGGGACAGGCATGATAGGGGATGGCTACACCTTC. Translating it yields CASVGTGMIGDGYTF.

This rearrangement joins TRBV30 to TRBJ2-5, with D perhaps matching TRBD2 (5 bases). The V gene lost 3 bases and the J gene lost 4 bases, with 24 bases spanning the gap. The CDR3 length is 17 residues. Germline CDR1 is GTSNPN and CDR2 is SVGIG (reference sequence). The DNA of the CDR3 is TGTGCCTGGAGGTCCCCCCATGCGGGTACGCGCAGAGAGACCCAGTACTTC. This codes for CAWRSPHAGTRRETQYF.

The chain has TRBV29-1 and TRBJ1-2, with 7 bases aligning to TRBD1. Germline CDR1 SQVTM, CDR2 ANQGSEA. V dropped 5 bases and J dropped 6; count of bases not matched to a gene: 9. The CDR3 is 13 residues long. The CDR3 region is CSVPPRGQDGYTF. The CDR3, as DNA: TGCAGCGTTCCCCCTCGAGGACAGGATGGCTACACCTTC.

The chain joins TRBV28 to TRBJ2-5, with D unresolved. The CDR3 runs to 12 residues. V lost 9 bases and J 5 bases, leaving 13 bases between the germline ends. The germline V gene encodes CDR1 MDHEN and CDR2 SYDVKM. The CDR3, as DNA: TGTGCCAGTAGCCGCCCATCGGAGACCCAGTACTTC. Translating it yields CASSRPSETQYF.

In this sample, this clone turned up a few times. V and J are TRBV11-2 and TRBJ2-1; 11 bases are shared with TRBD2. Losses at the gene ends were 0 bases for V and 2 bases for J; bases not matched to a gene: 6. CDR3 size: 18 residues. CDR1 is SGHAT and CDR2 is FQNNGV in the germline V gene. The CDR3 nucleotides read TGTGCCAGCAGCTTAGAAGCGGCTAGCGGGAGGCCCTACAATGAGCAGTTCTTC. Its translation is CASSLEAASGRPYNEQFF.

This chain connects TRBV2 to TRBJ2-3, with TRBD1 matching 9 bases. This CDR3 contains 14 residues. V lost 1 base to trimming and J lost 4 bases; unmatched junction nucleotides: 0. CDR1 and CDR2 (germline): SNHLY, FYNNEI. CDR3 sequence reads: CASSEGQGADTQYF. DNA for the CDR3: TGTGCCAGCAGTGAAGGACAGGGGGCAGATACGCAGTATTTT.

The chain carries TRBV7-2 and TRBJ1-5; 10 bases match TRBD1. The V gene end was trimmed by 6 bases and the J gene end by 2 bases; junction bases not matched to a gene: 10. CDR3 length: 17 residues. Germline V gene lookup returns CDR1 SGHTA and CDR2 FQGNSA. CDR3 region: CASSRQSGTGGNQPQHF. DNA of the CDR3: TGTGCCAGCAGTCGTCAATCCGGGACAGGGGGCAATCAGCCCCAGCATTTT.

The chain combines TRBV5-1 with TRBJ1-1; tentative D call: TRBD1 (5 bases). The CDR3 loop spans 13 amino acids. The ends were cut back, 5 bases at V and 12 bases at J, with 20 bases in the middle. Germline CDR1 SGHRS, CDR2 YFSETQ. The CDR3, as DNA: TGCGCCAGCAGACCTGCGGAGGGGTTTGGTTCTTTCTTT. Encoded protein: CASRPAEGFGSFF.

The chain recombines TRBV5-6 with TRBJ1-4; 7 bases map to TRBD1. This CDR3 has 13 amino acids. The germline gives CDR1 SGHDT, CDR2 YYEEEE. The J segment lost 7 bases and the V segment lost 2 bases, leaving 2 bases of the junction unmatched. CDR3 residues: CASSLTGVEKLFF. The CDR3 DNA is TGTGCCAGCAGCTTAACAGGGGTTGAAAAACTGTTTTTT.

The chain uses TRBV30 and TRBJ1-1; 7 nucleotides match TRBD1. The CDR3 consists of 12 residues. V trimming: 5 bases; J trimming: 6 bases; junction bases outside the gene matches: 6. CDR1 GTSNPN and CDR2 SVGIG come from the germline V gene (reference sequence). The CDR3 DNA sequence: TGTGCCTGGTCTCGGGACAGACCTGAAGCTTTCTTT. It specifies CAWSRDRPEAFF.

This clone has only one observation. The rearrangement links TRBV5-4 to TRBJ2-1, with a weak D call TRBD1 (5 bases). This CDR3 region has 14 residues. Germline lookup yields CDR1 SGHNT and CDR2 YYREEE (reference sequence). The germline V and J ends were trimmed by 2 bases and 10 bases, with 16 bases remaining between them. In DNA, the CDR3 is TGTGCCAGCAGCTTCCGCGTAGGGGTCAGAGAGCAGTTCTTC. Protein: CASSFRVGVREQFF.

This chain connects TRBV7-2 to TRBJ1-1; TRBD1 is a possible D gene (6 bases). This CDR3 has 14 amino acids. V lost 6 bases to trimming and J lost 1 base, with 12 bases between them. Germline V gene lookup returns CDR1 SGHTA and CDR2 FQGNSA. The CDR3 reads CASSWDIRNTEAFF. CDR3 DNA sequence: TGTGCCAGCAGTTGGGACATCCGGAACACTGAAGCTTTCTTT.

The rearrangement links TRBV5-1 to TRBJ1-4, with D possibly matching TRBD1 (6 bases). Trimming removed 0 bases from V and 4 bases from J, with 19 bases in between. The CDR3 has 18 residues. Per the germline V gene, CDR1 is SGHRS and CDR2 is YFSETQ. This CDR3 is CASSLASPAGAVNEKLFF. Written as DNA, the CDR3 is TGCGCCAGCAGCTTGGCATCCCCCGCAGGGGCAGTTAATGAAAAACTGTTTTTT. Based on the CDR3 plus reference TRBV5-1 and TRBJ1-4, the full variable domain is KAGVTQTPRYLIKTRGQQVTLSCSPISGHRSVSWYQQTPGQGLQFLFEYFSETQRNKGNFPGRFSGRQFSNSRSEMNVSTLELGDSALYLCASSLASPAGAVNEKLFFGSGTQLSVL.

The chain has TRBV19 and TRBJ1-4; the match to TRBD1 covers 9 bases. After removal of 7 bases from V and 5 bases from J, the junction contained 8 bases not matched to a gene. Germline V lookup: CDR1 LNHDA, CDR2 SQIVND (reference sequence). The length of the CDR3 is 15 residues. The CDR3 reads CASINAGTGNEKLFF. The CDR3 DNA sequence: TGTGCCAGTATTAATGCCGGGACAGGGAATGAAAAACTGTTTTTT.

J is TRBJ1-2 and V is TRBV7-3; the D is unclear. V was trimmed by 5 bases and J by 7 bases, leaving 14 bases between them. Germline V gene lookup returns CDR1 SGHTA and CDR2 FQGTGA. The CDR3 has 13 amino acids. The CDR3 DNA follows: TGTGCCAGCAGCATCGAGCCCCGGGTTGGCTACACCTTC. Protein sequence: CASSIEPRVGYTF.